The clone carrying this TCR beta chain has just a few counts. The antigen remains undetermined. V lost 0 bases, J lost 3 bases, and 11 bases lay in between. Per the germline V gene, CDR1 is KGHSH and CDR2 is LQKENI. The CDR3 spans 16 residues. The data stem from a study of early T cells in non-severe SARS-CoV-2 infection. General study results and limits: VDJdb matching favored anti-spike CD8 responses, missing private and CD4 specificities.

TCRdb re-derived calls from the 5' RACE reads in MiXCR, one entry per CDR3 protein. The sample includes some 96,000 distinct CDR3 sequences, 15% of them seen just once. The receptor's source is an adult who was a healthcare worker with PCR-confirmed SARS-CoV-2 infection or an uninfected control (not recorded which). The chain recombines TRBV18 with TRBJ2-2; D not certain. Sequenced material: whole blood. The CDR3 here is CASSPPDRPDTGELFF. In DNA form, the CDR3 reads TGTGCCAGCTCACCACCGGACCGGCCCGACACCGGGGAGCTGTTTTTT.